Presented here are 7 T cell receptor beta chains from one specimen sequenced in a study of a mutant IDH1 vaccine in newly diagnosed glioma. These receptors' antigens are unknown. Sequenced by immunoSEQ multiplex PCR; TCRdb stores in-frame clones only, minus some. The sample holds 40,000 to 50,000 clones, 65% to 80% seen once. Time point indicated: week 23, last vaccination. Topical imiquimod was applied with each vaccine dose, which held 300 ug of mutant IDH1 20-mer peptide. Sequenced material: PBMCs, taken from a glioma patient whose treatment included an IDH1 peptide vaccine. The source is a man between 45 and 60 years old with glioma.

This clone was seen only a few times. The chain combines TRBV6-1 with TRBJ2-7; TRBD2 is a possible D gene (6 bases). The ends were cut back, 6 bases at V and 4 bases at J, with 13 bases in the middle. Germline CDR1 reads MNHNS; CDR2 reads SASEGT. The CDR3 has 13 amino acids. In DNA form, the CDR3 reads TGTGCCAGCAGCCTTGACGGACTATACGAGCAGTACTTC. This sequence encodes CASSLDGLYEQYF.

The chain carries TRBV5-1 and TRBJ2-5; 9 bases match TRBD1. The CDR3 is made up of 15 amino acids. Germline V lookup: CDR1 SGHRS, CDR2 YFSETQ. V was pared by 4 bases and J by 4 bases, with 8 bases of the junction left unmatched. The CDR3 nucleotides are TGCGCCAGCAGCCTGGGACAGGGCGGCCGAGAGACCCAGTACTTC. Its protein is CASSLGQGGRETQYF.

The V gene is TRBV27, the J gene TRBJ1-4; TRBD1 is a possible D gene (6 bases). This CDR3 contains 16 residues. Germline V gene sequence: CDR1 MNHEY, CDR2 SMNVEV (reference sequence). The germline V and J ends were trimmed by 5 bases and 3 bases, with 16 bases remaining between them. The CDR3 nucleotides read TGTGCCAGCAGTACGACCCGGGGGGCCGCTAATGAAAAACTGTTTTTT. This encodes CASSTTRGAANEKLFF.

The chain is built from TRBV5-4 and TRBJ1-1; tentative D call: TRBD1 (5 bases). The CDR3 has 15 amino acids. V was clipped by 1 base and J by 1 base, with 11 bases between them. CDR1 and CDR2 from the germline V gene are SGHNT and YYREEE (reference sequence). CDR3 DNA: TGTGCCAGCAGCTTGTTCGGGGGACGGAACACTGAAGCTTTCTTT. Translating it yields CASSLFGGRNTEAFF.

The V call is TRBV6-5, the J call TRBJ2-7, with TRBD1 as a possible D gene (5 bases). V lost 2 bases to trimming and J lost 2 bases, with 10 bases between them. In germline, CDR1 is MNHEY, CDR2 SVGAGI. The CDR3 runs to 14 residues. CDR3 sequence: CASSYSREAYEQYF. DNA of the CDR3: TGTGCCAGCAGTTACAGCAGGGAAGCCTACGAGCAGTACTTC.

The chain uses TRBV19 and TRBJ2-1; D not resolved. Germline loops: CDR1 LNHDA, CDR2 SQIVND (reference sequence). CDR3 length equals 17 residues. V was cut by 3 bases and J by 4 bases, with 19 bases left in between. The CDR3 coding sequence is TGTGCCAGTAGTATGCCCCCGACAAGTAATAGGTACAATGAGCAGTTCTTC. The encoded protein is CASSMPPTSNRYNEQFF.

Only a few counts were recorded for this clone. The chain carries TRBV25-1 and TRBJ1-1; unclear D gene. The CDR3 consists of 12 residues. The V end lost 6 bases, the J end lost 3 bases, and 8 bases lay between the germline ends. The germline V gene has CDR1 MGHDK and CDR2 SYGVNS. CDR3 sequence: CASSRPDTEAFF. The CDR3 bases are TGTGCCAGCAGCCGCCCAGACACTGAAGCTTTCTTT.